What follows are 29 T cell receptor beta chains derived from one specimen sequenced in a study of breast tumors, draining lymph nodes, adjacent tissues. TCRdb re-called the multiplex PCR reads with MiXCR, one entry per CDR3 protein. The repertoire includes about 270,000 distinct CDR3 sequences, 30% of them detected once, and roughly 1.2% sits in the top ten. Breast cancer patients provided tissue from their axillary draining lymph nodes. Sequencing was performed on axillary lymph node tissue. The source of these receptors is a female donor with breast cancer. Some clones in this sample may be carry-over from other donors' samples.

This chain joins TRBV5-5 and TRBJ2-1; 12 bases are a match to TRBD2. Germline lookup yields CDR1 SGHKS and CDR2 YYEKEE (reference sequence). This CDR3 is built from 16 residues. Trimming removed 0 bases from V and 5 bases from J; junction bases left unmatched: 3. CDR3 nucleotide sequence: TGTGCCAGCAGCTTGGCGGGACTAGCGGGTAACAATGAGCAGTTCTTC. It yields the protein CASSLAGLAGNNEQFF. The whole variable domain, remainder taken from reference TRBV5-5 and TRBJ2-1, is DAGVTQSPTHLIKTRGQQVTLRCSPISGHKSVSWYQQVLGQGPQFIFQYYEKEERGRGNFPDRFSARQFPNYSSELNVNALLLGDSALYLCASSLAGLAGNNEQFFGPGTRLTVL.

The sample holds a few counts of this clonotype. V and J are TRBV6-5 and TRBJ2-4; TRBD2 aligns across 10 bases. This CDR3 spans 14 amino acids. J gave up 13 bases and V 6 bases, and 12 bases lay outside the gene matches. The germline CDR1 and CDR2 sequences are MNHEY and SVGAGI. In DNA form, the CDR3 reads TGTGCCAGCAGAAGGGGCGGGCTAGCGGGAGTCCAGTACTTC. This codes for CASRRGGLAGVQYF.

At least ten counts were recorded for this clonotype. The chain uses TRBV19 and TRBJ2-1; 9 nucleotides align to TRBD1. Losses at the gene ends were 4 bases for V and 12 bases for J; bases not matched to a gene: 13. The germline V gene has CDR1 LNHDA and CDR2 SQIVND (reference sequence). The CDR3 is 15 amino acids. In DNA, the CDR3 is TGTGCCAGTAGTAACCGGGACAGGGATCTGAGTCGGCAGTTCTTC. Its protein product is CASSNRDRDLSRQFF.

In this sample, this clonotype turned up many times. The chain uses TRBV15 and TRBJ2-2, with D possibly being TRBD1 (5 bases). The V gene's germline CDR1 is LNHNV and CDR2 YYDKDF (reference sequence). The V end lost 0 bases, the J end lost 4 bases, and 15 bases lay between the germline ends. The CDR3 covers 17 residues. The CDR3: CATSRDGASRPTGELFF. CDR3 nucleotide sequence: TGTGCCACCAGCAGAGATGGGGCGAGTCGCCCCACCGGGGAGCTGTTTTTT.

Notes on this clonotype: Its ends do not fully match the called genes, so a read error is possible. CDR3 DNA sequence: TGTGCCAGCAGTTACGCGGGACAGGGCGGTCAGCCCCATCATTTT. Protein: CASSYAGQGGQPHHF. The J gene is TRBJ1-5, the V gene TRBV6-5, with 9 nucleotides matching TRBD1. Per the germline V gene, CDR1 is MNHEY and CDR2 is SVGAGI. This CDR3 contains 15 residues.

There are many counts of this clonotype. This rearrangement joins TRBV29-1 to TRBJ2-7; D is unresolved. With 6 bases removed from V and 0 bases from J, the gap between germline ends came to 9 bases. Germline V gives CDR1 SQVTM, CDR2 ANQGSEA. This CDR3 contains 12 residues. CDR3 nucleotides: TGCAGCGTAGGTTCAAGCTCCTACGAGCAGTACTTC. This gives the protein CSVGSSSYEQYF.

CDR3 sequence (DNA): TGCAGTGCTGACTTGGCGGGGGATTTCGGGCTCCAAGAGACCCAGTACTTC. Protein product: CSADLAGDFGLQETQYF. The rearrangement links TRBV20-1 to TRBJ2-5; 7 positions agree with TRBD2. The length of the CDR3 is 17 residues. V shed 5 bases and J 1 base; nucleotides not matched to a gene: 16. Germline CDR1 is DFQATT and CDR2 is SNEGSKA (reference sequence).

J is TRBJ2-7 and V is TRBV27, with 11 bases identical to TRBD2. Germline-derived CDR1 and CDR2 are MNHEY and SMNVEV (reference sequence). CDR3 size: 15 residues. V lost 5 bases, J lost 5 bases, and 8 bases stayed unmatched. The CDR3 bases are TGTGCCAGCAGTCCTCTAGCGGGAGGTTCCCACGAGCAGTACTTC. Its translation: CASSPLAGGSHEQYF.

This clonotype occurred a few times. The V gene is TRBV6-5, the J gene TRBJ2-7; no clear D gene. The germline gives CDR1 MNHEY, CDR2 SVGAGI. CDR3 length equals 12 residues. V lost 5 bases and J lost 3, with 8 bases in between. CDR3 sequence: CASSPQNYEQYF. The CDR3, as DNA: TGTGCCAGCAGTCCCCAGAACTACGAGCAGTACTTC.

This clonotype has ten or more counts. The genes are TRBV2 and TRBJ2-5; 7 bases fit TRBD1. V was pared by 7 bases and J by 2 bases, with 4 bases of the junction left unmatched. The germline V gene has CDR1 SNHLY and CDR2 FYNNEI. The CDR3 is 13 amino acids. The CDR3 loop reads CASKTGKQETQYF. As DNA, the CDR3 is TGTGCCAGCAAGACAGGGAAACAAGAGACCCAGTACTTC.

This clonotype occurred many times. J is TRBJ1-2 and V is TRBV7-8; D is uncertain. Germline values: CDR1 SGHVS, CDR2 FQNEAQ. The CDR3 spans 15 residues. Deletions cut 2 bases from V and 8 bases from J, with 18 bases between. The CDR3 here is CASSLSSGPARGYTF. The CDR3 coding sequence is TGTGCCAGCAGCTTAAGTTCGGGTCCGGCGCGCGGCTACACCTTC.

This clonotype was counted a few times. The V call is TRBV15, the J call TRBJ1-1; possible D gene TRBD1, 6 bases. Trimming removed 2 bases from V and 4 bases from J, with 14 bases in between. CDR3 length equals 15 residues. Germline loops: CDR1 LNHNV, CDR2 YYDKDF (reference sequence). The CDR3 DNA reads as TGTGCCACCAGCAGATTTTCCGGGACAACCACTGAAGCTTTCTTT. Amino acids: CATSRFSGTTTEAFF.

This clonotype came up a few times. The chain recombines TRBV4-2 with TRBJ2-1; 12 bases line up with TRBD2. Germline-derived CDR1 and CDR2 are LGHNA and YNFKEQ. The CDR3 consists of 17 residues. J lost 3 bases, V lost 4 bases, and 7 bases had no gene match. CDR3 protein: CASSPATSGSLYNEQFF. The CDR3 region has the DNA TGTGCCAGCAGCCCCGCGACTAGCGGGAGTCTCTACAATGAGCAGTTCTTC.

A word on this clonotype: A read error may explain this, as a much larger clone is one base away. This is likely a read error, given that the CDR3 carries no conserved phenylalanine or tryptophan at its end. The DNA is left out, because the CDR3 cannot be placed on it with certainty; the CDR3 is given as TCRdb lists it. CDR3 region: CASSAGQQIS. The chain has TRBV11-3 and TRBJ2-1; TRBD1, the table's D call, lacks a check against the DNA. Germline-derived CDR1 and CDR2 are SGHNT and YENEEA. The CDR3 spans 10 residues, counting both ends.

This clonotype has ten or more counts. The V and J genes are TRBV7-2 and TRBJ2-1; TRBD2 matches at 12 bases. The CDR3 runs to 15 residues. Germline trimming cut 7 bases from V and 5 bases from J; bases unmatched to any gene: 6. CDR1 and CDR2 (germline): SGHTA, FQGNSA. The CDR3: CASIRTSGAHNEQFF. CDR3 bases: TGTGCCAGCATCCGGACTAGCGGGGCCCACAATGAGCAGTTCTTC.

The chain combines TRBV5-1 with TRBJ1-2; D uncertain. The V gene's germline CDR1 is SGHRS and CDR2 YFSETQ. Trimming left V 2 bases short and J 2 bases short, with 4 bases between. The CDR3 loop spans 12 amino acids. The CDR3 sequence: CASSFGNYGYTF. DNA for the CDR3: TGCGCCAGCAGCTTCGGGAACTATGGCTACACCTTC.

This chain uses TRBV3-1 with TRBJ2-1; D perhaps matches TRBD2 (6 bases). Germline V gene sequence: CDR1 LGHDT, CDR2 YNNKEL (reference sequence). V was clipped by 8 bases and J by 7 bases, with 6 bases between them. This CDR3 is 10 amino acids long. In nucleotides, the CDR3 is TGTGCCAGCGGGGGGAATGAGCAGTTCTTC. Translating gives CASGGNEQFF.

In its sample, this clonotype was seen many times. The genes are TRBV6-5 and TRBJ1-3; unclear D gene. This CDR3 has 12 amino acids. Trimming removed 6 bases from V and 0 bases from J, with 3 bases in between. Germline loops: CDR1 MNHEY, CDR2 SVGAGI. CDR3 nucleotides: TGTGCCAGCAGCAACTCTGGAAACACCATATATTTT. Translating gives CASSNSGNTIYF.

This clonotype occurred many times. The chain joins TRBV6-2 or TRBV6-3 to TRBJ1-3, with D hard to call. Germline V lookup: CDR1 MNHEY, CDR2 SVGEGT. The CDR3 runs 16 residues. V was shortened by 2 bases and J by 0 bases, with 11 bases between the two germline ends. The CDR3 spells CASSYEIVHSGNTIYF. The CDR3 nucleotides are TGTGCCAGCAGTTACGAAATAGTCCACTCTGGAAACACCATATATTTT.

This clonotype was detected many times. The chain recombines TRBV29-1 with TRBJ2-3, with no clear D. The length of the CDR3 is 12 residues. Germline-derived CDR1 and CDR2 are SQVTM and ANQGSEA. The V and J ends lost 5 bases and 4 bases respectively, with 10 bases between them. The CDR3 DNA is TGCAGCGTTCCAAAGGGCGCAGATACGCAGTATTTT. Its translation is CSVPKGADTQYF.

The rearrangement joins TRBV7-3 to TRBJ2-1, with TRBD2 matching over 16 bases. Germline lookup yields CDR1 SGHTA and CDR2 FQGTGA. V trimming: 8 bases; J trimming: 10 bases; junction bases outside the gene matches: 11. The CDR3 runs 16 residues. For the CDR3, the DNA is TGTGCCAGCTCCCTTCGACCGGGACTAGCGGGAGGGGAGCAGTTCTTC. Translation: CASSLRPGLAGGEQFF.

Comments on this clonotype: With a much larger clone just one base away, this may be a read error. This chain links TRBV20-1 with TRBJ2-1; D is ambiguous. V lost 1 base and J lost 6, with 16 bases in between. Germline assignment: CDR1 DFQATT and CDR2 SNEGSKA (reference sequence). The CDR3 has 15 residues. CDR3 bases: TGCAGTGCTAGAGCCTCCCGGGCCTTTACCAATGAGCAGTTCTTC. Translating gives CSARASRAFTNEQFF.

To note about this clonotype: A much larger clone differs by one base, so this may be a read error. The V gene is TRBV5-5, the J gene TRBJ2-7; D gene uncertain. Trimming cost V 0 bases and J 0 bases, with 10 bases left between them. Per germline, CDR1 SGHKS and CDR2 YYEKEE (reference sequence). CDR3 length: 15 residues. CDR3 sequence reads: CASSLEMASSYEQYF. CDR3 nucleotides: TGTGCCAGCAGCTTGGAGATGGCTTCCTCCTACGAGCAGTACTTC.

Regarding this clonotype: Just one base apart from a much larger clone, this may be a read error. Because the CDR3 is missing its conserved closing phenylalanine or tryptophan, this is likely a read error. J is TRBJ2-7 and V is TRBV12-3 or TRBV12-4; D might be TRBD1 (6 bases). The V and J ends lost 2 bases and 7 bases respectively, with 12 bases between them. CDR3 length: 13 amino acids. The CDR3 coding sequence is TGTGCCAGCAGTTTAAGAACAGGGAGAGAGCAGTACCTC. This translates into CASSLRTGREQYL.

This clonotype was counted many times. The chain couples TRBV19 to TRBJ2-7, with a possible D match to TRBD1 (6 bases). The germline gives CDR1 LNHDA, CDR2 SQIVND (reference sequence). Trimming removed 2 bases at V and 4 bases at J, with 9 bases between. The CDR3 sequence is 13 residues long. CDR3 nucleotides: TGTGCCAGTAGTATACAACAGGGTTACGAGCAGTACTTC. Its translation is CASSIQQGYEQYF.

This clonotype has a count of ten or more. This chain uses TRBV19 with TRBJ1-2; 12 nucleotides align to TRBD1. Trimming cost V 3 bases and J 0 bases; bases outside gene matches: 8. The length of the CDR3 is 18 residues. Looked up from germline, CDR1 is LNHDA and CDR2 is SQIVND (reference sequence). CDR3 DNA sequence: TGTGCCAGTAGTATTAATCCGGGACAGGGGGCCTCTAACTATGGCTACACCTTC. Protein: CASSINPGQGASNYGYTF.

This clonotype appeared many times. The V call is TRBV11-3, the J call TRBJ2-7, with a tentative D call TRBD1 (8 bases). CDR3 size: 14 residues. Trimming left V 6 bases short and J 2 bases short, with 14 bases between. Germline CDR1 is SGHNT and CDR2 is YENEEA. The CDR3 DNA reads TGTGCCAGCAGGGGGGGGGGACAGGCCTACGAGCAGTACTTC. Residues: CASRGGGQAYEQYF. The full variable domain, in which reference TRBV11-3 and TRBJ2-7 provide the parts outside the CDR3, is EAGVVQSPRYKIIEKKQPVAFWCNPISGHNTLYWYLQNLGQGPELLIRYENEEAVDDSQLPKDRFSAERLKGVDSTLKIQPAELGDSAVYLCASRGGGQAYEQYFGPGTRLTVT.

To note about this clonotype: Possible read error: a much larger clone is one base away. The chain links TRBV13 to TRBJ2-5; 7 bases align to TRBD1. V shed 6 bases, J shed 2 bases, and the junction held 6 bases outside the gene matches. CDR3 size: 14 residues. Germline values: CDR1 PRHDT, CDR2 FYEKMQ (reference sequence). The CDR3 is CASRAQGKQETQYF. CDR3 coding DNA: TGTGCCAGCAGGGCACAGGGGAAACAAGAGACCCAGTACTTC.

A word on this clonotype: A clone one base away is much larger, so this may be a read error. This chain links TRBV4-1 with TRBJ2-7, with D perhaps matching TRBD2 (6 bases). CDR3 length: 16 amino acids. From germline, CDR1 is MGHRA and CDR2 YSYEKL. V was trimmed by 5 bases and J by 0 bases, leaving 17 bases between them. Here the CDR3 reads CASSETGTESSYEQYF. The CDR3 DNA follows: TGCGCCAGCAGCGAAACCGGGACTGAGAGCTCCTACGAGCAGTACTTC.